The following is a TCR beta chain sequence with its context. Its antigen is currently not known. No base quality information exists; no much larger clone differs at one position. These data come from a study of Tregs in tolerant kidney transplant recipients (dated by TCRdb to the late 2010s). With regard to the full study: TCRbeta sequencing was used in the study to identify donor-specific regulatory T cells before combined kidney and bone marrow transplantation, and the identified cells were then tracked after transplant. TCRbeta repertoire sequencing was used in 3 healthy controls to compare several methods for expanding Tregs specific for an allogeneic donor. Points the paper makes about the study in general: Expanding Tregs with activated donor B cells appeared to identify the most biologically relevant and donor-specific TCRbeta repertoire. Biological reproducibility was not directly assessed, although technical replication error appeared to be minimal. Because the study included only a small number of patients, the results must be confirmed in larger populations and under other immunosuppression protocols.

For TCRbeta CDR3 sequencing, genomic DNA was extracted from sorted cells using the QIAGEN DNeasy Blood and Tissue Kit. High-throughput TCRbeta CDR3 sequencing, including PCR amplification with bias correction and internal controls, was performed commercially through immunoSEQ. As for how the authors treated the data: Unique productive TCRbeta sequences were defined by CDR3 nucleotide sequence where primers matched, otherwise by CDR3 amino acid sequence with Vbeta and Jbeta genes. To correct sorting error, sequences shared between sorted populations at a frequency ratio of 2:1 or less were removed; the rest were assigned to the higher population. Donor-reactive sequences were defined as at least 5-fold expanded in CFSE-low cells versus unstimulated cells, with frequency of at least 0.01% in CFSE-low cells. Jensen-Shannon divergence calculated on the top 100 TCRbeta sequences ranked by frequency was used to measure repertoire divergence. When a sample had multiple sequencing runs, each run was corrected for sorting error separately and the runs were then pooled. As stored in TCRdb, this immuneACCESS dataset retains in-frame rearrangements with V and J assigned. A fraction of the clones does not appear; measured against another copy, unresolved V genes explain less than half of the discrepancy, and the remainder lacks a known reason. V and J calls and clone size follow that table, whereas D and trimming were derived from the DNA. The sample includes roughly 46,000 clones, with about 89% observed a single time. The ten largest clonotypes hold less than 0.75% of the sample.

Unstimulated Tregs (CD4+CD25+CD127-), CD4+ non-Tregs (CD4+CD25-), CD4 and CD8 cells were FACS-sorted from thawed PBMCs. Prior to Treg sorting, thawed PBMCs were rested overnight at 37 degrees C with about 190 IU/ml IL-2. Healthy control blood came either as purchased buffy coats or from healthy volunteers. Healthy control blood was processed to PBMCs by Ficoll density gradient and cryopreserved, and patient PBMCs were collected before and after transplant. This receptor was identified in a human donor in good health. The sample comprised Tregs from blood.

The sequenced DNA: TGTGCCAGCTCGGTAGCGGGGGACTCTTGGACCCAGTACTTC. Its translation reads: CASSVAGDSWTQYF. In this chain, TRBV18 is recombined with TRBJ2-5; TRBD2 fits 9 bases in the junction. According to the germline V gene, CDR1 reads KGHSH and CDR2 reads LQKENI. Trimming leaves V shorter by 6 bases and J shorter by 7 bases, with the junction holding 9 bases beyond the gene matches. CDR3 length: 14 amino acids, cysteine to phenylalanine. Only CDR3 DNA remains: 42 bases, in frame from the first base.